The T cell receptor beta chain under discussion was sequenced for a study of monozygotic twins with inflammatory bowel disease. This CDR3 has 16 residues. Germline V gene data show CDR1 as SGHTA and CDR2 as FQGNSA. TCRdb reprocessed the 5' RACE reads and keeps a single row for each CDR3 protein, giving no DNA. Listed are some 200,000 distinct CDR3 sequences; roughly 7.5% falls within the top ten. The origin of this receptor is a human donor with ulcerative colitis or Crohn's disease, or a healthy co-twin of an affected twin (not recorded which). Sequenced input: blood. This sequence joins TRBV7-2 and TRBJ1-5; with no DNA, the TCRdb D assignment of TRBD1 cannot be verified. The CDR3: CASSQLRTGGNQPQHF.